What follows is one TCR beta chain and its context. Its antigen is not identified. CDR3 length: 15 residues. CDR1 and CDR2 from the germline V gene are SQVTM and ANQGSEA. The germline V and J ends were trimmed by 1 base and 6 bases, with 19 bases remaining between them. The data belong to a study of T cell repertoires in cytomegalovirus infection. Study-level points and caveats: HLA-C-restricted CMV-specific TCR beta clonotypes were dominant in the ex vivo response.

One entry per CDR3 protein, called by TCRdb with MiXCR from the reads. The sample includes nearly 550,000 distinct CDR3 sequences, approximately 15% of them seen just once. Sequencing was carried out using CD8+ T cells from PBMCs. The chain combines TRBV29-1 with TRBJ2-7; tentatively, D is TRBD1 or TRBD2 (6 bases each). This clonotype was obtained from a human donor in good health (CMV status not recorded). Some clones in this sample may be carry-over from other donors' samples. The CDR3 bases are TGCAGCGTTGAAGTTTCGGGATGGGGGGCCGGCGAGCAGTACTTC. Its protein is CSVEVSGWGAGEQYF.